Each of the 13 T cell receptor beta chains below was sequenced from the same sample in a study of monozygotic twins with inflammatory bowel disease. TCRdb reprocessed the 5' RACE reads, with one entry per CDR3 protein and no DNA. The sample yields roughly 330,000 distinct CDR3 sequences, of which the top ten take up 2% to 2.5%. Source material: blood. These receptors all stem from a human donor with ulcerative colitis or Crohn's disease, or a healthy co-twin of an affected twin (not recorded which).

The J gene is TRBJ2-4, the V gene TRBV7-8. The germline V gene has CDR1 SGHVS and CDR2 FQNEAQ. The CDR3 totals 13 residues. The CDR3 is CASSLDLDGIQYF.

The chain links TRBV25-1 to TRBJ2-3. CDR1 MGHDK and CDR2 SYGVNS come from the germline V gene. CDR3 length: 15 amino acids. Here the CDR3 reads CASSESYRNTDTQYF. The full variable domain, completed using reference TRBV25-1 and TRBJ2-3, is EADIYQTPRYLVIGTGKKITLECSQTMGHDKMYWYQQDPGMELHLIHYSYGVNSTEKGDLSSESTVSRIRTEHFPLTLESARPSHTSQYLCASSESYRNTDTQYFGPGTRLTVL.

The CDR3 reads CASSLEQGARGGYTF. J is TRBJ1-2 and V is TRBV6-1; TCRdb indicates TRBD1, and absent DNA this call remains unverified. The CDR3 spans 15 residues. Germline values: CDR1 MNHNS, CDR2 SASEGT.

V usage is TRBV19 and J usage is TRBJ1-5. The CDR3 sequence is 17 residues long. CDR1 is LNHDA and CDR2 is SQIVND in the germline V gene (reference sequence). CDR3 in amino acids: CASSRQAGNGGNQPQHF.

The chain employs TRBV14 and TRBJ2-5; TCRdb's D call of TRBD2 is untestable without DNA. The CDR3 totals 15 residues. The germline gives CDR1 SGHDN, CDR2 FVKESK. The CDR3 loop is CASSLSSGYQETQYF.

CDR3 protein: CASSGGFGYTF. The V call is TRBV25-1, the J call TRBJ1-2. Germline CDR1 is MGHDK and CDR2 is SYGVNS. The CDR3 has 11 amino acids.

The chain uses TRBV20-1 and TRBJ2-3; the D call from TCRdb, TRBD2, cannot be confirmed without DNA. CDR3 length: 15 amino acids. Per germline, CDR1 DFQATT and CDR2 SNEGSKA (reference sequence). The CDR3 sequence is CSAFLAGGTTDTQYF.

J is TRBJ2-2 and V is TRBV28; TCRdb's D call of TRBD1 is untestable without DNA. Germline values: CDR1 MDHEN, CDR2 SYDVKM. The CDR3 contains 14 residues. Here the CDR3 reads CASSQQGAIRELFF.

V gene TRBV28 combines with J gene TRBJ2-7; absent DNA, TCRdb's TRBD2 call cannot be checked. Germline-derived CDR1 and CDR2 are MDHEN and SYDVKM. This CDR3 region has 13 residues. The CDR3 reads CATGGARPHEQYF.

J is TRBJ2-3 and V is TRBV10-3; TCRdb's assignment of TRBD2 cannot be checked, as there is no DNA. This CDR3 comprises 17 residues. The germline V gene has CDR1 ENHRY and CDR2 SYGVKD. This CDR3 reads CAISETKEAGRTDTQYF.

The V call is TRBV5-6, the J call TRBJ2-1; without DNA, the TCRdb call of TRBD2 cannot be checked. From germline, CDR1 is SGHDT and CDR2 YYEEEE. The CDR3 spans 17 residues. The CDR3 protein is CASSPWTSGRAYNEQFF. Supplemented by reference TRBV5-6 and TRBJ2-1, the full variable domain reads DAGVTQSPTHLIKTRGQQVTLRCSPKSGHDTVSWYQQALGQGPQFIFQYYEEEERQRGNFPDRFSGHQFPNYSSELNVNALLLGDSALYLCASSPWTSGRAYNEQFFGPGTRLTVL.

This chain connects TRBV20-1 to TRBJ2-3; the D call from TCRdb, TRBD2, cannot be confirmed without DNA. In germline, CDR1 is DFQATT, CDR2 SNEGSKA (reference sequence). CDR3 size: 18 residues. This chain's CDR3 is CSAPRDNRGLRVTDTQYF.

The rearrangement links TRBV30 to TRBJ2-7; TCRdb's D gene call, TRBD1, goes unchecked for lack of DNA. The V gene's germline CDR1 is GTSNPN and CDR2 SVGIG (reference sequence). The CDR3 runs to 12 residues. The CDR3 spells CAWRGSPYEQYF.